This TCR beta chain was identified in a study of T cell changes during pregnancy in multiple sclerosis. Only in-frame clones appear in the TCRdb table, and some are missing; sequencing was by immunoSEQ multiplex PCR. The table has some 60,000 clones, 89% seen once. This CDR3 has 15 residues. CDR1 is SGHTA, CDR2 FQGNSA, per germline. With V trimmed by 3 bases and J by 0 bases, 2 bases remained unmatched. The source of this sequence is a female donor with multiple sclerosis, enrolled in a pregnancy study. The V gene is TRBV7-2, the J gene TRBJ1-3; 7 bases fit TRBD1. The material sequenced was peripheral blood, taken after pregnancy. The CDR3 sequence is CASSFRQGSGNTIYF. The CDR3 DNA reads TGTGCCAGCAGCTTCCGACAGGGCTCTGGAAACACCATATATTTT.